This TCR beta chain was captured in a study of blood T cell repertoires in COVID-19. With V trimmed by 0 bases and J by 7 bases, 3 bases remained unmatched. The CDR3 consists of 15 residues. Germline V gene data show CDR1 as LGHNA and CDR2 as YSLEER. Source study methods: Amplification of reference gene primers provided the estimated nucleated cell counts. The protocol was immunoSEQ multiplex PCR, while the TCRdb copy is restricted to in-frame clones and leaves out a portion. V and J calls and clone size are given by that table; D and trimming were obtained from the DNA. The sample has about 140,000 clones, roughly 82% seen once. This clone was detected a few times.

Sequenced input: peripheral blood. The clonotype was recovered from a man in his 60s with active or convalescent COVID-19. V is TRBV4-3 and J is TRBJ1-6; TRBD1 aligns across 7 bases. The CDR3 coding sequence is TGCGCCAGCAGCCAAGACAAGGGGGCAAATTCACCCCTCCACTTT. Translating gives CASSQDKGANSPLHF.